Described below is a single T cell receptor beta chain sequence and its context. Its antigen is not known. This record belongs to a study of blood T cells in healthy people across ages. The authors ran a second PCR of 7 to 11 cycles using a sample-barcoded 5' primer and a J-beta primer mix. The template-switch adaptor was a 5' adaptor with 12 random nucleotides. It tagged each cDNA molecule. MiXCR was run by TCRdb on the 5' RACE reads, yielding one entry per CDR3 protein. This sample has 1.5 million to 2 million distinct CDR3 sequences, with less than 50% found just once. Trimming removed 7 bases from V and 6 bases from J; junction bases left unmatched: 8. Germline values: CDR1 SQVTM, CDR2 ANQGSEA. The CDR3 runs to 13 residues. Whole-study results and caveats: Per-million-T-cell TCR beta diversity fell roughly linearly with age. Those diversity estimates obtained from one million T cells were thought to be underestimates.

At least 6 micrograms of total RNA were extracted per sample. The chain has TRBV29-1 and TRBJ1-4; 7 bases map to TRBD1. The TCR sequence derives from a middle-aged woman in good health. Sequenced material: blood. CDR3 bases: TGCAGCGCTTTGGGCAGGGGGGATGAAAAACTGTTTTTT. Its translation is CSALGRGDEKLFF.